This T cell receptor (beta chain) originates from a study of blood T cell repertoires in COVID-19. Turning to the study itself: Nucleic acid was either cDNA or gDNA, and it came from T cells, B-cell-depleted T cells, or PBMCs.

Per the original methods: Nucleated cell number was recorded as an estimate derived from reference gene primer amplification. Here immunoSEQ multiplex PCR was the method, and the copy in TCRdb shows in-frame clones only, minus some. V, J and clone size reflect that table, while D and trimming were determined from the DNA. The sample consists of 240,000 or so clones, approximately 84% of them appearing once. After removal of 10 bases from V and 2 bases from J, the junction contained 5 bases not matched to a gene. The CDR3 is 15 residues long. Germline V gives CDR1 ENHRY, CDR2 SYGVKD. Participants spanned ages about 18 to 90 years and resided in about two dozen US areas.

V is TRBV10-3 and J is TRBJ2-3; 14 bases fit TRBD2. The sequence was obtained from a woman between 40 and 50 years old with acute COVID-19. Sequencing was done on a sample of PBMCs or T cells enriched from blood (not recorded which). In nucleotides, the CDR3 is TGTGCCACGGGGACTAGCGGGAGCTTCACAGATACGCAGTATTTT. Translation gives CATGTSGSFTDTQYF.